The 13 T cell receptor beta chains given below trace back to one sample, sequenced in a study of shared clonotypes between healthy human individuals. The data were produced by immunoSEQ multiplex PCR, yet TCRdb's version contains in-frame clones alone and is incomplete. The repertoire holds around 1 million clones, around three quarters seen once, with roughly 1.5% in the top ten. The material sequenced was memory CD4+ T cells sorted from blood. Noted subset: CD45RA-negative fraction. All receptors come from a man between 18 and 29 years old in good health.

The rearrangement links TRBV18 to TRBJ1-1; D unresolved. The CDR3 is 13 amino acids. Germline assignment: CDR1 KGHSH and CDR2 LQKENI. CDR3 DNA sequence: TGTGCATCCAGAGCTAGTATGAACACTGAAGCTTTCTTT. Protein: CASRASMNTEAFF.

V gene TRBV14 combines with J gene TRBJ2-7; D is undetermined. This CDR3 comprises 14 residues. Germline V lookup: CDR1 SGHDN, CDR2 FVKESK. The V end lost 5 bases, the J end lost 4 bases, and 15 bases lay between the germline ends. CDR3: CASSSLGMGYEQYF. The CDR3 DNA reads as TGTGCCAGCAGCTCCCTTGGGATGGGTTACGAGCAGTACTTC.

The rearrangement joins TRBV19 to TRBJ1-4; TRBD1 matches at 9 bases. The V gene's germline CDR1 is LNHDA and CDR2 SQIVND (reference sequence). J gave up 9 bases and V 5 bases, and 10 bases lay outside the gene matches. The CDR3 spans 15 residues. The CDR3 spells CASSFSPGQGKKLFF. In nucleotides, the CDR3 is TGTGCCAGTAGTTTCTCGCCAGGACAGGGGAAAAAACTGTTTTTT.

The chain joins TRBV4-3 to TRBJ2-3, with TRBD2 matching over 13 bases. Germline V gene data show CDR1 as LGHNA and CDR2 as YSLEER. J lost 7 bases, V lost 1 base, and 14 bases had no gene match. This CDR3 has 19 residues. The CDR3, as DNA: TGCGCCAGCAGCCAAGGGACTATCGGACTAGCGGGAGAGGGATATACGCAGTATTTT. Translated, it gives CASSQGTIGLAGEGYTQYF.

This clone was detected once. The chain joins TRBV7-8 to TRBJ2-3; D is perhaps TRBD1 (6 bases). The CDR3 is 15 residues long. The germline CDR1 and CDR2 sequences are SGHVS and FQNEAQ. V was clipped by 3 bases and J by 3 bases, with 13 bases between them. CDR3 bases: TGTGCCAGCAGCTTTTCCAGCCAGGGGACAGATACGCAGTATTTT. Protein sequence: CASSFSSQGTDTQYF.

The rearrangement joins TRBV6-5 to TRBJ1-2, with D perhaps TRBD1 (5 bases). V gave up 0 bases and J gave up 4 bases, with 12 bases separating them. The CDR3 sequence is 15 residues long. Germline V lookup: CDR1 MNHEY, CDR2 SVGAGI. This CDR3 reads CASSYSGGSGYGYTF. The CDR3 DNA reads as TGTGCCAGCAGTTACTCTGGGGGGTCGGGCTATGGCTACACCTTC.

The V gene is TRBV6-1, the J gene TRBJ2-5; 7 bases are a match to TRBD1. Looked up from germline, CDR1 is MNHNS and CDR2 is SASEGT. Trimming removed 4 bases from V and 3 bases from J; junction bases left unmatched: 11. This CDR3 spans 16 amino acids. This chain's CDR3 is CASSVDVGTAKETQYF. The CDR3 DNA sequence: TGTGCCAGCAGTGTTGACGTCGGGACAGCAAAAGAGACCCAGTACTTC.

A note on this clone: This specimen includes other DNA sequences encoding the same CDR3. The J gene is TRBJ1-3, the V gene TRBV30; D uncertain. The CDR3 has 11 amino acids. Germline loops: CDR1 GTSNPN, CDR2 SVGIG (reference sequence). V dropped 2 bases and J dropped 3 bases, with 2 bases sitting between them. The CDR3 reads CAWSFGNTIYF. The CDR3 DNA is TGTGCCTGGAGTTTTGGAAACACCATATATTTT.

This chain uses TRBV5-4 with TRBJ2-5; D may be TRBD2 (5 bases). There are 14 residues in the CDR3. Germline CDR1 SGHNT, CDR2 YYREEE (reference sequence). Trimming shortened V by 1 base and J by 5 bases, and 12 bases separated the two germline ends. The CDR3 nucleotides read TGTGCCAGCAGCTTGACTAGTCAGGAGGAGACCCAGTACTTC. Translated: CASSLTSQEETQYF.

The chain combines TRBV6-5 with TRBJ2-1; 9 bases align to TRBD2. Germline trimming cut 7 bases from V and 9 bases from J; bases unmatched to any gene: 13. Per germline, CDR1 MNHEY and CDR2 SVGAGI. The CDR3 length is 15 residues. CDR3 protein: CASTTQGGLAGEQFF. The CDR3 DNA reads TGTGCCAGCACTACGCAGGGGGGACTAGCCGGTGAGCAGTTCTTC.

Comments on this clone: A far larger clone is one nucleotide away, so this likely arose from a read error. V is TRBV28 and J is TRBJ2-7; 7 bases are shared with TRBD2. The CDR3 totals 14 residues. Germline V lookup: CDR1 MDHEN, CDR2 SYDVKM. J lost 2 bases, V lost 2 bases, and 3 bases had no gene match. The CDR3 DNA is TGTGCCAGCAGTTTAGGCGGGGGAGCCTACGAGCAGTACTTC. Its translation is CASSLGGGAYEQYF.

The V and J genes are TRBV5-5 and TRBJ2-2, with 11 nucleotides matching TRBD2. Trimming removed 5 bases from V and 2 bases from J; junction bases left unmatched: 8. The CDR3 spans 17 residues. The germline gives CDR1 SGHKS, CDR2 YYEKEE (reference sequence). The CDR3 here is CASSLRLAGGNTGELFF. CDR3 sequence (DNA): TGTGCCAGCAGTCTACGCCTAGCGGGAGGAAACACCGGGGAGCTGTTTTTT.

A remark on this clone: Other nucleotide sequences from this sample produce the same CDR3. As DNA, the CDR3 is TGTGCCAGCAGCTCCAACACAGATACGCAGTATTTT. This translates into CASSSNTDTQYF. This chain uses TRBV6-6 with TRBJ2-3; D gene ambiguous. Per germline, CDR1 MNHNY and CDR2 SVGAGI (reference sequence). The V end was cut by 6 bases, the J end by 2 bases, with 6 bases between. The CDR3 extends over 12 amino acids.